This T cell receptor (beta chain) is drawn from a study of beta chain features in type 1 diabetes. Purity exceeded 95% in all sorted populations. Germline loops: CDR1 SQVTM, CDR2 ANQGSEA. Losses at the gene ends were 7 bases for V and 0 bases for J; bases not matched to a gene: 7. This CDR3 contains 14 residues. Expressed TCRB transcripts were sequenced, since all the RNA that had been isolated was reverse transcribed. Repertoires were generated with immunoSEQ multiplex PCR, while TCRdb's copy carries only in-frame clones and drops some. The sample gives 450,000 to 600,000 clones, about 32% of which show up once; 0.06% to 0.07% is in the top ten.

This chain connects TRBV29-1 to TRBJ1-1; 8 nucleotides line up with TRBD1. The receptor was isolated from a man aged 18 to 30 in good health. Sequenced: naive CD4+ T cells from blood. The CDR3 DNA is TGCAGCGCCTTCCGGGACAGGCTGAACACTGAAGCTTTCTTT. Translating gives CSAFRDRLNTEAFF.